This TCR beta chain was obtained from a study of OX40 agonist ivuxolimab in advanced cancers. Study-wide context: An agonistic human IgG2 monoclonal antibody against OX40 (CD134) was given. The study, taken as a whole, reports: There was clonal expansion of CD4+ and CD8+ blood T cells by week 6 at 0.1 to 3.0 mg/kg. Averaging showed that CD8+ T cells had more expanded clones than CD4+ did.

Germline loops: CDR1 MNHEY, CDR2 SVGAGI. Between the trimmed V and J ends, which lost 2 bases and 1 base, there was a span of 12 bases. The CDR3 contains 16 residues. Individuals having autoimmune disease history or systemic immunosuppression were not enrolled. Clones were read by immunoSEQ multiplex PCR, and TCRdb kept only the in-frame ones, dropping some. Here the sample spans 95,000 to 150,000 clones, approximately 90% being singletons. About this clone: Its antigen is not identified.

The V gene is TRBV6-5, the J gene TRBJ2-4; perhaps TRBD2 as D (7 bases). The sequence was obtained from an adult with an advanced solid tumor such as melanoma, head and neck, liver or kidney cancer. This sample comprised CD4+ or CD8+ T cells sorted from blood, obtained in a trial of the OX40 agonist ivuxolimab. The CDR3 DNA follows: TGTGCCAGCAGTTACGGAGGGGGGGGCGCCAAAAACATTCAGTACTTC. Translation: CASSYGGGGAKNIQYF.